This is a list of T cell receptor beta chains from one sample in a study of control samples from healthy donors and cancer patients. Clones were read by immunoSEQ multiplex PCR, and TCRdb kept only the in-frame ones, dropping some. There are about 69,000 clones in the sample; about 92% occur only once, and over 4.5% lies in the top ten. What was sequenced was PBMCs. These receptors were obtained from a man in his 60s with colorectal cancer. CDR3s include the opening cysteine and the closing phenylalanine or tryptophan. The D gene is left open where the match is weak. The size of a clone is reported for some rows only, either as once, few or many, or as a class for expanded clones.

V gene	clone size	D gene	J gene	CDR3 DNA	CDR3 protein
TRBV12-5	-	-	TRBJ1-3	TGTGCTAGTGGACGTGGAGATGCGGCTGGAAACACCATATATTTT	CASGRGDAAGNTIYF
TRBV9	-	-	TRBJ2-3	TGTGCCAGCAGCGACGGACCTAGCACAGATACGCAGTATTTT	CASSDGPSTDTQYF
TRBV6-6	few	-	TRBJ1-5	TGTGCCAGCAACCTAAAGGGTGGGAGCAATCAGCCCCAGCATTTT	CASNLKGGSNQPQHF
TRBV27	-	-	TRBJ2-7	TGTGCCAGCAGTCAAGAATCCGGAGTTCCCTACTACGAGCAGTACTTC	CASSQESGVPYYEQYF
TRBV7-8	-	TRBD1	TRBJ2-3	TGTGCCAGCAGCGCCGGGACAGGGGTTTCCACAGATACGCAGTATTTT	CASSAGTGVSTDTQYF
TRBV19	-	TRBD1	TRBJ1-5	TGTGCCAGTAGTATGGACAGGGGGAATCAGCCCCAGCATTTT	CASSMDRGNQPQHF
TRBV7-2	-	-	TRBJ1-1	TGTGCCAGCAGACGACAGGCGAACACTGAAGCTTTCTTT	CASRRQANTEAFF
TRBV3-1/TRBV3-2	-	-	TRBJ1-1	TGTGCCAGCAGCCAAGCCCCACATGGGGGGGCTGAAGCTTTCTTT	CASSQAPHGGAEAFF
TRBV6-1	-	-	TRBJ2-7	TGTGCCAGCAGTGGACCGGGGGGGACAGGGACCTTCTACGAGCAGTACTTC	CASSGPGGTGTFYEQYF
TRBV18	-	-	TRBJ2-7	TGTGCCAGCTCCCTACTAGACAGTAATTCTTACGAGCAGTACTTC	CASSLLDSNSYEQYF
TRBV3-1/TRBV3-2	-	TRBD1	TRBJ2-1	TGTGCCAGCAGCCAAAACAGGGGGAGCAATGAGCAGTTCTTC	CASSQNRGSNEQFF
TRBV7-8	-	TRBD2	TRBJ2-4	TGTGCCAGCAGTCTGGCCGGGACTAGCGGGGGGACAGCCAAAAACATTCAGTACTTC	CASSLAGTSGGTAKNIQYF
TRBV24-1	few	TRBD1	TRBJ2-1	TGTGCCACCAGTGATCCTGGCAGGGGGCTCTCAAATGAGCAGTTCTTC	CATSDPGRGLSNEQFF
TRBV28	-	-	TRBJ1-3	TGTGCCAGCAGGCCTGGGGCCTCCAACCGAAACACCATATATTTT	CASRPGASNRNTIYF
TRBV19	-	-	TRBJ2-1	TGTGCCAGCAGGGGCCAAAATGAGCAGTTCTTC	CASRGQNEQFF
TRBV5-4	-	-	TRBJ2-5	TGTGCCAGCAGCTCGGCGAGCGGAGGGAGGGAGACCCAGTACTTC	CASSSASGGRETQYF
TRBV12-5	-	-	TRBJ2-7	TGTGCTAGTGGTTTGACCCCCGGGCCGTACTTC	CASGLTPGPYF
TRBV5-1	-	TRBD1	TRBJ1-1	TGCGCCAGCAGCGAAAACAGGGGGAACACTGAAGCTTTCTTT	CASSENRGNTEAFF
TRBV6-1	few	TRBD1	TRBJ1-5	TGTGCCAGCAGTGCCTCCGGGACAGGGGCCCTTAGCAATCAGCCCCAGCATTTT	CASSASGTGALSNQPQHF
TRBV2	-	-	TRBJ1-1	TGTGCCAGCAGTGATGGGACATGGAACACTGAAGCTTTCTTT	CASSDGTWNTEAFF
TRBV14	-	-	TRBJ2-3	TGTGCCAGCAGCCAAGGGACCCCTGGGGCAGATACGCAGTATTTT	CASSQGTPGADTQYF
TRBV5-6	-	-	TRBJ1-5	TGTGCCAGCAGCCGGACGGGGAATAGCAATCAGCCCCAGCATTTT	CASSRTGNSNQPQHF
TRBV7-2	-	TRBD1	TRBJ1-2	TGTGCCAGCAGCTTAGCGACAGGGAGTAACTATGGCTACACCTTC	CASSLATGSNYGYTF
TRBV12-5	-	-	TRBJ2-2	TGTGCTAGTGGTTTAGGGGGGCCCGGGGAGCTGTTTTTT	CASGLGGPGELFF
TRBV7-2	-	TRBD2	TRBJ2-5	TGTGCCAGCAGCGGTCGGGGGGGCCCCGAGACCCAGTACTTC	CASSGRGGPETQYF
TRBV18	once	-	TRBJ2-5	TGTGCCAGCTCACCATCCCTGGGAGAGACCCAGTACTTC	CASSPSLGETQYF
TRBV3-1/TRBV3-2	-	TRBD1	TRBJ1-3	TGTGCCAGCAGCCCTCCCGGGACAGGGCCTCTCACTGGAAACACCATATATTTT	CASSPPGTGPLTGNTIYF
TRBV6-5	-	-	TRBJ1-6	TGTGCCAGCAGTAACCTCAGGGGAGCTAATTCACCCCTCCACTTT	CASSNLRGANSPLHF
TRBV3-1/TRBV3-2	-	-	TRBJ1-6	TGTGCCAGCAGCCAAGGAGCTCCGGACGGTTCACCCCTCCACTTT	CASSQGAPDGSPLHF
TRBV6-5	few	-	TRBJ2-7	TGTGCCAGCAGTTACCCCGGGGCCTACGAGCAGTACTTC	CASSYPGAYEQYF
TRBV19	-	TRBD1	TRBJ1-5	TGTGCCAGTAGTAGACAGGGGGCGCGAGGTCAGCCCCAGCATTTT	CASSRQGARGQPQHF
TRBV5-1	-	-	TRBJ2-1	TGCGCCAGCAGCTCCGAGTTCGAGCAGTTCTTC	CASSSEFEQFF
TRBV3-1/TRBV3-2	-	-	TRBJ1-3	TGTGCCAGCAGCCCCTCCGGGGGTTGGCGAAACACCATATATTTT	CASSPSGGWRNTIYF
TRBV10-3	-	TRBD1	TRBJ1-6	TGTGCCATCAGTGAGAGACAGGGGCCTATATATAATTCACCCCTCCACTTT	CAISERQGPIYNSPLHF
TRBV5-1	-	-	TRBJ1-1	TGCGCCAGCAGCTTGGCAGGGAAGAACACTGAAGCTTTCTTT	CASSLAGKNTEAFF
TRBV19	-	TRBD1	TRBJ1-5	TGTGCCAGTAGTATTGGGACAGCTATAGGTCAGCCCCAGCATTTT	CASSIGTAIGQPQHF
TRBV5-5	-	-	TRBJ1-2	TGTGCCAGCAGCTTGGAAGACTATGGCTACACCTTC	CASSLEDYGYTF
TRBV7-3	-	-	TRBJ2-3	TGTGCCAGCAGCCAGACTAGTGTGAGCACAGATACGCAGTATTTT	CASSQTSVSTDTQYF
TRBV4-3	-	-	TRBJ1-1	TGCGCCAGCAGCCAAGAGAACACTGAAGCTTTCTTT	CASSQENTEAFF
TRBV28	-	TRBD2	TRBJ2-3	TGTGCCAGCAGTTACCCCGTGCTAGCGGGGGGGGATACGCAGTATTTT	CASSYPVLAGGDTQYF
TRBV6-4	-	-	TRBJ1-2	TGTGCCAGCAGTGACCAAGCCCGTGGCAATGGCTACACCTTC	CASSDQARGNGYTF